The 27 T cell receptor beta chains below come from one sample, sequenced in a study of human T cells and chemical hapten exposure (dated by TCRdb to about 2021). Sample time point, as interpreted from the label and publication: patch test 1, 2 weeks after DPC sensitization. Read against the paper, the sample's treatment or condition label means: therapeutic diphenylcyclopropenone sensitization with weekly scalp DPC. The library relied on RACE. The sequencer was a NextSeq 500. TCRdb handled the public reads itself, with Q25 trimming in fastp and clone calling in MiXCR, and kept productive beta chains. Every CDR3 protein is listed once, alongside the most common genes and DNA of its rows. The sample contains nearly 350,000 distinct CDR3 sequences, around 7% of them found a single time. The leading ten clones occupy 7.5% to 9% of the sample. The sample here was whole blood, taken in connection with sensitization to the hapten diphenylcyclopropenone (DPC). The receptors here all came from a woman between 18 and 29 years old with alopecia areata. Some clones in this sample may be carry-over from other donors' samples.

The chain employs TRBV7-9 and TRBJ1-2; TRBD1 matches 9 bases. The V gene end was trimmed by 4 bases and the J gene end by 4 bases; junction bases not matched to a gene: 7. This CDR3 is 15 amino acids long. From germline, CDR1 is SEHNR and CDR2 FQNEAQ (reference sequence). CDR3 protein: CASSSGQGQSYGYTF. Here the CDR3 DNA reads TGTGCCAGCAGCTCCGGACAGGGGCAATCCTATGGCTACACCTTC.

This clonotype has a handful of counts. The chain joins TRBV7-9 to TRBJ2-3; 9 bases line up with TRBD1. Germline V CDR1 and CDR2: SEHNR, FQNEAQ (reference sequence). V was clipped by 8 bases and J by 3 bases; unmatched bases: 3. The CDR3 totals 13 residues. CDR3 in amino acids: CASATGGTDTQYF. Written as DNA, the CDR3 is TGTGCCAGCGCGACAGGGGGTACAGATACGCAGTATTTT.

This clonotype was seen at least ten times. V gene TRBV20-1 combines with J gene TRBJ2-7; no clear D gene. Germline V lookup: CDR1 DFQATT, CDR2 SNEGSKA (reference sequence). The CDR3 length is 10 residues. The V gene lost 6 bases and the J gene lost 4 bases, with 7 bases spanning the gap. Here the CDR3 reads CSARTYEQYF. CDR3 sequence (DNA): TGCAGTGCCCGTACTTACGAGCAGTACTTC.

There are a few counts of this clonotype. This rearrangement joins TRBV4-2 to TRBJ2-3; 12 nucleotides match TRBD2. CDR1 and CDR2 (germline): LGHNA, YNFKEQ. The CDR3 spans 17 residues. With V trimmed by 4 bases and J by 4 bases, 9 bases remained unmatched. CDR3 sequence (DNA): TGTGCCAGCAGCCGACAATTACTAGCGGGGGGCTCAGATACGCAGTATTTT. Translating it yields CASSRQLLAGGSDTQYF.

This clonotype was detected many times. This rearrangement joins TRBV4-2 to TRBJ2-2, with D possibly being TRBD2 (5 bases). This CDR3 is 17 amino acids long. Trimming took off 2 bases at V and 6 bases at J, with 19 bases between the two ends. In germline, CDR1 is LGHNA, CDR2 YNFKEQ. CDR3 residues: CASSQRASGNGPGELFF. In DNA, the CDR3 is TGTGCCAGCAGCCAAAGGGCCAGCGGTAACGGGCCCGGGGAGCTGTTTTTT.

This clonotype was detected only a few times. The V gene is TRBV5-1, the J gene TRBJ1-1; a weak D match, TRBD1 (6 bases). The germline V gene has CDR1 SGHRS and CDR2 YFSETQ. Between the trimmed V and J ends, which lost 5 bases and 1 base, there was a span of 12 bases. This CDR3 has 14 amino acids. DNA for the CDR3: TGCGCCAGCAGGATGGCGGGACAGAACACTGAAGCTTTCTTT. Its translation: CASRMAGQNTEAFF.

This clonotype showed up many times. The rearrangement joins TRBV7-8 to TRBJ1-1; D is undetermined. Trimming removed 3 bases from V and 1 base from J, with 12 bases in between. CDR3 length equals 15 residues. Germline V gene data show CDR1 as SGHVS and CDR2 as FQNEAQ. The CDR3 spells CASSFSSISNTEAFF. The CDR3 DNA reads as TGTGCCAGCAGCTTCTCCTCAATATCGAACACTGAAGCTTTCTTT.

Concerning this clonotype itself: The germline gene is not matched at one end of the junction; a read error may be the cause. This chain uses TRBV3-1 with TRBJ2-4; TRBD2 might be the D (5 bases). The CDR3 contains 15 residues. Germline V gives CDR1 LGHDT, CDR2 YNNKEL (reference sequence). In DNA, the CDR3 is TGTGCCAGCAGCCAAGGATTCGCGAGGAAAGCCCAGAGGGACTTC. This codes for CASSQGFARKAQRDF.

In its sample, this clonotype was seen a few times. This rearrangement joins TRBV20-1 to TRBJ1-5; tentatively, D is TRBD1 (6 bases). V was pared by 2 bases and J by 7 bases, with 15 bases between. Germline CDR1 reads DFQATT; CDR2 reads SNEGSKA (reference sequence). The CDR3 has 14 amino acids. The CDR3 DNA follows: TGCAGTGCTAGAATCGGGGGCAGTTGGCAGCCCCAGCATTTT. Amino acids: CSARIGGSWQPQHF.

This clonotype was seen only a few times. The CDR3 loop reads CASSSPSGGFQETQYF. CDR3 in DNA: TGCGCCAGCAGCTCCCCTAGCGGGGGCTTCCAAGAGACCCAGTACTTC. The chain combines TRBV5-1 with TRBJ2-5; 10 nucleotides agree with TRBD2. Germline assignment: CDR1 SGHRS and CDR2 YFSETQ. This CDR3 region has 16 residues. Germline trimming cut 3 bases from V and 1 base from J; bases unmatched to any gene: 6.

The sample holds a few counts of this clonotype. This chain joins TRBV6-1 and TRBJ1-2; possibly TRBD1 for D (5 bases). CDR1 is MNHNS and CDR2 is SASEGT in the germline V gene. The CDR3 is made up of 14 amino acids. Trimming pared 6 bases from V and 4 bases from J, leaving 15 bases between. CDR3 residues: CASRGRYPLYGYTF. In nucleotides, the CDR3 is TGTGCCAGCAGGGGACGATATCCGCTCTATGGCTACACCTTC.

V is TRBV6-2 or TRBV6-3 and J is TRBJ1-1, with TRBD1 as a possible D gene (5 bases). There are 14 residues in the CDR3. The germline CDR1 and CDR2 sequences are MNHEY and SVGEGT. Trimming pared 2 bases from V and 5 bases from J, leaving 12 bases between. The CDR3 loop is CASSYDERGTEAFF. The CDR3 nucleotides are TGTGCCAGCAGTTACGATGAGCGGGGGACTGAAGCTTTCTTT.

This clonotype appeared many times. The chain recombines TRBV29-1 with TRBJ1-1; a weak D match, TRBD1 (6 bases). Germline CDR1 SQVTM, CDR2 ANQGSEA. The length of the CDR3 is 13 residues. V was pared by 7 bases and J by 1 base, with 13 bases between. The CDR3 reads CSASRDTNTEAFF. The CDR3 bases are TGCAGCGCGAGTCGGGACACGAACACTGAAGCTTTCTTT. Combining the CDR3 with reference TRBV29-1 and TRBJ1-1 gives the whole variable domain SAVISQKPSRDICQRGTSLTIQCQVDSQVTMMFWYRQQPGQSLTLIATANQGSEATYESGFVIDKFPISRPNLTFSTLTVSNMSPEDSSIYLCSASRDTNTEAFFGQGTRLTVV.

The rearrangement links TRBV20-1 to TRBJ1-5; possible D gene TRBD1, 5 bases. The V end lost 2 bases, the J end lost 5 bases, and 10 bases lay between the germline ends. The length of the CDR3 is 13 residues. Germline CDR1 DFQATT, CDR2 SNEGSKA (reference sequence). CDR3 sequence (DNA): TGCAGTGCTAGACCAGGGTACGATCAGCCCCAGCATTTT. Translating gives CSARPGYDQPQHF.

The sample holds a few counts of this clonotype. The V and J genes are TRBV25-1 and TRBJ1-4; D call uncertain. V shed 4 bases and J shed 10 bases, with 4 bases lying between them. This CDR3 has 10 residues. CDR1 MGHDK and CDR2 SYGVNS come from the germline V gene. CDR3 region: CASSGAKLFF. The CDR3 DNA is TGTGCCAGCAGTGGCGCAAAACTGTTTTTT.

About this clonotype itself: A much more abundant neighbour one base away suggests this may be a read error. The chain couples TRBV29-1 to TRBJ2-1; D could derive from TRBD1 or TRBD2 (5 bases each). The CDR3 is made up of 14 amino acids. Germline V gene lookup returns CDR1 SQVTM and CDR2 ANQGSEA. Trimming pared 6 bases from V and 9 bases from J, leaving 21 bases between. The CDR3 nucleotides are TGCAGCGTCATAAGCCGGGGATCGGACATTGAGCAGTTCTTC. This translates into CSVISRGSDIEQFF.

The chain is built from TRBV10-3 and TRBJ1-1; 9 bases map to TRBD1. V shed 8 bases, J shed 1 base, and the junction held 2 bases outside the gene matches. The CDR3 contains 13 residues. Germline CDR1 ENHRY, CDR2 SYGVKD. In DNA form, the CDR3 reads TGTGCCATCGGGGGACAGGGGAACACTGAAGCTTTCTTT. The encoded protein is CAIGGQGNTEAFF.

This clonotype was detected a few times. The CDR3 DNA sequence: TGTGCCAGCTCAAGGGTGACAGGGTCCTACGAGCAGTACTTC. This sequence encodes CASSRVTGSYEQYF. The chain carries TRBV18 and TRBJ2-7; 7 bases agree with TRBD1. Trimming took 5 bases from V and 1 from J; bases not matched to a gene: 5. The CDR3 runs to 14 residues. Germline CDR1 and CDR2: KGHSH and LQKENI. Full variable domain (remainder filled in from reference TRBV18 and TRBJ2-7): NAGVMQNPRHLVRRRGQEARLRCSPMKGHSHVYWYRQLPEEGLKFMVYLQKENIIDESGMPKERFSAEFPKEGPSILRIQQVVRGDSAAYFCASSRVTGSYEQYFGPGTRLTVT.

This clonotype is medium-sized (0.01 to 0.1%) within its sample. The chain uses TRBV4-3 and TRBJ1-6; possible D gene TRBD1, 5 bases. In germline, CDR1 is LGHNA, CDR2 YSLEER. Trimming took 1 base from V and 7 from J, leaving 11 bases between them. CDR3 length equals 15 residues. CDR3 amino acids: CASSQVSDTNSPLHF. The CDR3 DNA follows: TGCGCCAGCAGCCAAGTTTCGGACACCAATTCACCCCTCCACTTT.

This clonotype was seen many times. V gene TRBV7-8 combines with J gene TRBJ2-2; 9 bases are a match to TRBD1. CDR1 SGHVS and CDR2 FQNEAQ come from the germline V gene. There are 15 residues in the CDR3. Trimming cost V 6 bases and J 4 bases; bases outside gene matches: 6. CDR3 DNA: TGTGCCAGCAGTTCCGGGACAGGGATCACCGGGGAGCTGTTTTTT. Its protein is CASSSGTGITGELFF.

There are many counts of this clonotype. The rearrangement joins TRBV13 to TRBJ2-5, with D perhaps TRBD1 (5 bases). Germline assignment: CDR1 PRHDT and CDR2 FYEKMQ (reference sequence). The V end lost 1 base, the J end lost 2 bases, and 8 bases lay between the germline ends. CDR3 length equals 14 residues. The CDR3 spells CASSLVYRQETQYF. CDR3 in DNA: TGTGCCAGCAGCTTAGTCTACAGGCAAGAGACCCAGTACTTC.

This clonotype appeared a few times. The chain links TRBV12-3 or TRBV12-4 to TRBJ1-1, with D perhaps matching TRBD1 (6 bases). The CDR3 is 13 amino acids. The V gene lost 5 bases and the J gene lost 5 bases, with 12 bases spanning the gap. The CDR3 DNA is TGTGCCAGCAGTCGGACAGAAGAGACTGAAGCTTTCTTT. It translates to CASSRTEETEAFF.

The chain has TRBV7-9 and TRBJ1-1; 12 bases are a match to TRBD1. Per germline, CDR1 SEHNR and CDR2 FQNEAQ (reference sequence). The V and J ends lost 4 bases and 0 bases, in that order; junction bases with no gene match: 9. The CDR3 is 18 amino acids. Written as DNA, the CDR3 is TGTGCCAGCAGCTCCCCCCGGGACAGGGGGCAACTGAACACTGAAGCTTTCTTT. This translates into CASSSPRDRGQLNTEAFF.

This clonotype came up many times. This chain connects TRBV18 to TRBJ1-5; possibly TRBD1 for D (5 bases). Trimming took 3 bases from V and 5 from J, leaving 8 bases between them. The V gene's germline CDR1 is KGHSH and CDR2 LQKENI. The CDR3 loop spans 13 amino acids. CDR3 DNA: TGTGCCAGCTCACCGGGGGAGGATCAGCCCCAGCATTTT. Protein product: CASSPGEDQPQHF.

This clonotype was counted a few times. The chain recombines TRBV3-1 with TRBJ1-6; D gene uncertain. Per germline, CDR1 LGHDT and CDR2 YNNKEL (reference sequence). Trimming stripped 1 base from V and 9 bases from J, with 7 bases between. The CDR3 totals 13 residues. The DNA of the CDR3 is TGTGCCAGCAGCCAAGGGAGGAGTTCACCCCTCCACTTT. It yields the protein CASSQGRSSPLHF.

This clonotype was seen repeatedly, ten times or more. V is TRBV5-1 and J is TRBJ1-4; a possible D gene is TRBD1 (6 bases). CDR3 length equals 15 residues. Germline V gene lookup returns CDR1 SGHRS and CDR2 YFSETQ. Trimming removed 3 bases from V and 4 bases from J, with 13 bases in between. The CDR3 region is CASSSNGQNNEKLFF. DNA for the CDR3: TGCGCCAGCAGCTCGAATGGACAGAATAATGAAAAACTGTTTTTT.

The J gene is TRBJ1-2, the V gene TRBV5-1, with unresolved D. This CDR3 has 15 amino acids. Germline CDR1 is SGHRS and CDR2 is YFSETQ. V was cut by 0 bases and J by 5 bases, with 14 bases left in between. CDR3 amino acids: CASSLVYRAEYGYTF. For the CDR3, the DNA is TGCGCCAGCAGCTTGGTTTATAGGGCGGAGTATGGCTACACCTTC.